This T cell receptor beta chain was sequenced for a study of identical twins. Carrying unique molecular identifiers, the cDNA also gained a universal primer site through template switching. TCRdb re-analysed the 5' RACE reads in MiXCR, keeping a single row per CDR3 protein. Among under 300,000 distinct CDR3 sequences listed, about 13% were seen once. Germline V gene lookup returns CDR1 LGHDT and CDR2 YNNKEL (reference sequence). The CDR3 runs 16 residues. V shed 0 bases and J shed 4 bases, with 15 bases lying between them. The sample holds a few counts of this clonotype. These data also featured in a second study, about yellow fever vaccine responses in identical twins.

Source material: memory (CD45RO+) T cells sorted from blood. The chain links TRBV3-1 to TRBJ2-5; TRBD2 is a possible D gene (7 bases). This receptor was obtained from a woman aged 18-29 years in good health. The chain's CDR3 is CASSQDRRGAIETQYF. The CDR3 DNA is TGTGCCAGCAGCCAAGATCGACGGGGGGCCATAGAGACCCAGTACTTC.